The clone carrying this T cell receptor (beta chain) was found many times. MiXCR, applied by TCRdb to the 5' RACE reads, yields one record per CDR3 protein. This sample yields 64,000 or so distinct CDR3 sequences, of which roughly 10% are seen a single time; roughly 10% belongs to the top ten. The sample comes from a study of neurological immune-mediated disorders. Indicated time point: longitudinal time-point 1 (baseline). In germline, CDR1 is MNHNY, CDR2 SVGAGI (reference sequence). This CDR3 contains 12 residues. Trimming took off 6 bases at V and 2 bases at J, with 6 bases between the two ends. The chain links TRBV6-6 to TRBJ2-3, with no clear D. This TCR derives from a man between 25 and 39 years old in good health. The sample consisted of PBMCs. CDR3 region: CASSYHTDTQYF. The CDR3 DNA follows: TGTGCCAGCAGCTACCACACAGATACGCAGTATTTT.